This T cell receptor beta chain derives from a study of T cells after yellow fever vaccination. Details on this clonotype: Its antigen is still unknown.

General study points: Most clones from primary vaccination resurfaced after the booster (about 95% CD4, over 75% CD8). Abundant contaminating clonotypes from the bulk population could appear in FACS-sorted repertoires.

This CDR3 spans 17 amino acids. V shed 2 bases, J shed 1 base, and the junction held 3 bases outside the gene matches. Germline CDR1 MNHEY, CDR2 SVGAGI. Researchers made TCR cDNA using 5'RACE template switching, and this step added a universal primer site and UMIs. TCRdb fed the 5' RACE reads into MiXCR, producing one record per CDR3 protein. The repertoire holds 450,000 to 650,000 distinct CDR3 sequences, with around an eighth as singletons. This receptor was taken from a man aged 25 to 40 who received the YFV17D yellow fever vaccine. The sample was PBMCs, taken on the day of the yellow fever booster vaccination. The J gene is TRBJ2-6, the V gene TRBV6-5; 9 positions match TRBD1. The CDR3 protein is CASSYQGTGSGANVLTF. DNA of the CDR3: TGTGCCAGCAGTTACCAAGGGACAGGGTCTGGGGCCAACGTCCTGACTTTC.